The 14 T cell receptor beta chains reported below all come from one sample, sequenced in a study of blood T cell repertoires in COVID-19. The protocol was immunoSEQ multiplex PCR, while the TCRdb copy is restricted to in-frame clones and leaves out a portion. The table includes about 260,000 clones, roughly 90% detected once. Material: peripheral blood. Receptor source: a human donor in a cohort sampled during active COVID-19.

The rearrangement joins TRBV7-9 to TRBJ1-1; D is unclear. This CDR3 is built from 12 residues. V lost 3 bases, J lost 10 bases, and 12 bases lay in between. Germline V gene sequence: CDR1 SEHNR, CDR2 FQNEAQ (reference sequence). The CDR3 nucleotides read TGTGCCAGCAGCTTTGGGGAGTTGCCAGCTTTCTTT. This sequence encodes CASSFGELPAFF.

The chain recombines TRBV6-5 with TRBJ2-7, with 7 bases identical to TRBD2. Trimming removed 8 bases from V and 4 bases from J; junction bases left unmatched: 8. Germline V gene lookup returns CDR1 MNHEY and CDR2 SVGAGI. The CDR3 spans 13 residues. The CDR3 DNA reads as TGTGCCAGCCAGCCCCCTAGCGGTTACGAGCAGTACTTC. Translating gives CASQPPSGYEQYF.

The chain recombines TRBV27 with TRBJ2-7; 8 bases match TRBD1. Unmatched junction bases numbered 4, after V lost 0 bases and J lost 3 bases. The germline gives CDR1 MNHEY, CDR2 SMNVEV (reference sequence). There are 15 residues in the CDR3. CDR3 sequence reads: CASSLSYDRGYEQYF. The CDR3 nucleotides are TGTGCCAGCAGTTTATCGTACGACAGGGGCTACGAGCAGTACTTC.

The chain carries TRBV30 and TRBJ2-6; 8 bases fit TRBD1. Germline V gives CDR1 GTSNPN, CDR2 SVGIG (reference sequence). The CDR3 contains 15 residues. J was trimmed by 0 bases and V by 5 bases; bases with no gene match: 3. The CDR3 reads CAWRTGNSGANVLTF. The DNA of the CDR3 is TGTGCCTGGCGGACAGGGAACTCTGGGGCCAACGTCCTGACTTTC.

CDR3 bases: TGTGCCAGCAGCCGGACTCCAATCGAGACCCAGTACTTC. It specifies CASSRTPIETQYF. This chain links TRBV5-8 with TRBJ2-5, with D possibly matching TRBD2 (5 bases). This CDR3 spans 13 amino acids. V dropped 4 bases and J dropped 5 bases, with 12 bases sitting between them. CDR1 is SGHTS, CDR2 YDEGEE, per germline.

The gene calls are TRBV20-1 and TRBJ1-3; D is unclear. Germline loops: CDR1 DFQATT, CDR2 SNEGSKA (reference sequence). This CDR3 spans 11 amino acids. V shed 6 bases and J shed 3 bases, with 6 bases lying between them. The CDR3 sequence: CSARVGNTIYF. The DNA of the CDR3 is TGCAGTGCGAGGGTTGGAAACACCATATATTTT.

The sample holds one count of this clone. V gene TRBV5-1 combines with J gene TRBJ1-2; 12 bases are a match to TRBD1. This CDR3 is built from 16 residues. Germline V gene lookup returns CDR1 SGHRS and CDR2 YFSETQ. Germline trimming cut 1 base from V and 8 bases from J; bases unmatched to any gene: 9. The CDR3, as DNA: TGCGCCAGCAGCTTGCTTGAGGGACAGGGGGCCAGCGGCTACACCTTC. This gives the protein CASSLLEGQGASGYTF.

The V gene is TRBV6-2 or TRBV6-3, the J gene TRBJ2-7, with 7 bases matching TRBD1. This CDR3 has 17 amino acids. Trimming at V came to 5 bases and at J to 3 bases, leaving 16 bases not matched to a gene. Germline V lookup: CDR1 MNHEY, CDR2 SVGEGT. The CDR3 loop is CASSSPLLGGLNYEQYF. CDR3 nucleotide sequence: TGTGCCAGCAGTAGCCCCCTTTTAGGGGGCCTTAACTACGAGCAGTACTTC.

In DNA, the CDR3 is TGTGCCAGCAGTAGGGGGGGAGGGAACAATTCACCCCTCCACTTT. Protein product: CASSRGGGNNSPLHF. V gene TRBV27 combines with J gene TRBJ1-6; a weak D match, TRBD1 (6 bases). The CDR3 has 15 residues. V lost 5 bases to trimming and J lost 7 bases, with 15 bases between them. Germline V gene lookup returns CDR1 MNHEY and CDR2 SMNVEV (reference sequence).

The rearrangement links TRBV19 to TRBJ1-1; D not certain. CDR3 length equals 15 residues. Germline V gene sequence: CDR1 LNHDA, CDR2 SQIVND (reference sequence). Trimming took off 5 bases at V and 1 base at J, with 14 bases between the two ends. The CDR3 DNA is TGTGCCAGTAGTGCAACGCGACGGAGGAACACTGAAGCTTTCTTT. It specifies CASSATRRRNTEAFF.

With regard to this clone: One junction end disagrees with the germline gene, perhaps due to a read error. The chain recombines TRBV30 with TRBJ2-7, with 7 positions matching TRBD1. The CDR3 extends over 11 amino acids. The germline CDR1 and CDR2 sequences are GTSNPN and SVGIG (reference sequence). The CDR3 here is CAWSVGGRPHF. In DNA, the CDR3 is TGTGCCTGGAGTGTAGGGGGCAGGCCCCACTTC.

The CDR3 protein is CASSQDRTVESNQPQHF. Written as DNA, the CDR3 is TGTGCCAGCAGCCAAGATCGAACAGTCGAAAGCAATCAGCCCCAGCATTTT. The chain is built from TRBV3-1 (or the pseudogene TRBV3-2) and TRBJ1-5, with D unclear. Per germline, CDR1 LGHDT and CDR2 YNNKEL (reference sequence). The V and J ends lost 0 bases and 1 base respectively, with 13 bases between them. This CDR3 is built from 17 residues.

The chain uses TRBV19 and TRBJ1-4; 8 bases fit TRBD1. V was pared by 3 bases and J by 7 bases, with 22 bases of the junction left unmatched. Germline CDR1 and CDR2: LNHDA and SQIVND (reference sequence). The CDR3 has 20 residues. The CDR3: CASSIDFLRQGTSVGEKLFF. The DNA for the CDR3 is TGTGCCAGTAGTATCGACTTTTTGAGACAGGGGACCTCAGTCGGTGAAAAACTGTTTTTT.

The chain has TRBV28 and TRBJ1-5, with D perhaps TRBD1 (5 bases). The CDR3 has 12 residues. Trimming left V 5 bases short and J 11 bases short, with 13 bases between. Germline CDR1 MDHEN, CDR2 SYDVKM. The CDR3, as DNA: TGTGCCAGCAGTCCCAGGGTCCCATCCCAGCATTTT. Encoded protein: CASSPRVPSQHF.